The 15 T cell receptor beta chains in this list originate from one sample, sequenced in a study of graft-versus-host responses after intestinal transplantation. Data came from immunoSEQ multiplex PCR; TCRdb stores just in-frame clones and leaves some out. Here the sample spans approximately 70,000 clones, roughly 92% being singletons. The sample here was bone marrow, taken approximately 740 days after intestinal transplantation. The receptor source for this set is a human patient who received an intestinal transplant, so some T cells may come from the graft donor.

In its sample, this clone was seen a few times. This chain's CDR3 is CASSEGTTNYGYTF. DNA for the CDR3: TGTGCCAGCAGTGAGGGGACTACTAACTATGGCTACACCTTC. J is TRBJ1-2 and V is TRBV6-5; tentative D call: TRBD1 (5 bases). This CDR3 contains 14 residues. V dropped 5 bases and J dropped 0 bases, with 10 bases sitting between them. The V gene's germline CDR1 is MNHEY and CDR2 SVGAGI.

The gene calls are TRBV29-1 and TRBJ2-7; 9 nucleotides match TRBD2. Unmatched junction bases numbered 7, after V lost 7 bases and J lost 3 bases. CDR3 length: 13 amino acids. The germline V gene has CDR1 SQVTM and CDR2 ANQGSEA. CDR3 nucleotide sequence: TGCAGCGGAGGAGCTAGCGGGGTCTACGAGCAGTACTTC. This translates into CSGGASGVYEQYF.

The chain links TRBV9 to TRBJ2-5; 11 bases map to TRBD2. This CDR3 spans 18 amino acids. Germline V gene sequence: CDR1 SGDLS, CDR2 YYNGEE. V dropped 4 bases and J dropped 3; count of bases not matched to a gene: 14. The CDR3 sequence is CASSPDPRTSGWEETQYF. The DNA for the CDR3 is TGTGCCAGCAGCCCTGATCCCAGGACTAGCGGGTGGGAAGAGACCCAGTACTTC.

The chain uses TRBV11-2 and TRBJ1-3; no reliable D call. CDR3 length: 14 amino acids. CDR1 is SGHAT and CDR2 is FQNNGV in the germline V gene. V was pared by 4 bases and J by 7 bases, with 14 bases between. CDR3 nucleotide sequence: TGTGCCAGCAGCTATTCCTACCCCGCGAACACCATATATTTT. Translating it yields CASSYSYPANTIYF. The entire variable domain, with the rest obtained from reference TRBV11-2 and TRBJ1-3, is as follows: EAGVAQSPRYKIIEKRQSVAFWCNPISGHATLYWYQQILGQGPKLLIQFQNNGVVDDSQLPKDRFSAERLKGVDSTLKIQPAKLEDSAVYLCASSYSYPANTIYFGEGSWLTVV.

This clone has more than one count but fewer than ten. V is TRBV9 and J is TRBJ2-1, with 12 bases that match TRBD1. Germline values: CDR1 SGDLS, CDR2 YYNGEE. V shed 3 bases, J shed 9 bases, and the junction held 10 bases outside the gene matches. This CDR3 contains 16 residues. CDR3 protein: CASSGDPGQGAIEQFF. CDR3 in DNA: TGTGCCAGCAGCGGCGATCCGGGACAGGGGGCTATTGAGCAGTTCTTC.

This chain uses TRBV7-9 with TRBJ2-5, with 7 bases fitting TRBD1. V lost 9 bases, J lost 5 bases, and 12 bases stayed unmatched. The germline V gene encodes CDR1 SEHNR and CDR2 FQNEAQ (reference sequence). The CDR3 loop spans 14 amino acids. This CDR3 is CASLKTGRVETQYF. For the CDR3, the DNA is TGTGCCAGTCTCAAGACAGGGCGGGTGGAGACCCAGTACTTC.

This sequence joins TRBV10-2 and TRBJ2-3; 8 positions match TRBD2. CDR3 length: 14 residues. In germline, CDR1 is WSHSY, CDR2 SAAADI. V was clipped by 7 bases and J by 4 bases; unmatched bases: 7. The CDR3 sequence is CASTVAGRADTQYF. DNA for the CDR3: TGCGCCAGCACTGTAGCGGGGAGGGCAGATACGCAGTATTTT.

In this sample, this clone turned up once. The rearrangement uses TRBV27 and TRBJ2-1; TRBD1 agrees at 9 bases. The CDR3 spans 13 residues. The V gene's germline CDR1 is MNHEY and CDR2 SMNVEV (reference sequence). The J segment lost 9 bases and the V segment lost 6 bases, leaving 6 bases of the junction unmatched. The CDR3 reads CASRQQGATEQFF. The DNA for the CDR3 is TGTGCCAGCAGACAACAGGGGGCGACTGAGCAGTTCTTC.

This clone was recorded once. The chain recombines TRBV6-5 with TRBJ1-2; 8 bases map to TRBD1. The junction had 4 bases not matched to a gene; V was cut back by 0 bases and J by 4 bases. The CDR3 is 15 residues long. Germline CDR1 is MNHEY and CDR2 is SVGAGI. The CDR3 loop is CASSYSDRGIYGYTF. DNA of the CDR3: TGTGCCAGCAGTTACTCTGACAGGGGAATCTATGGCTACACCTTC.

The V call is TRBV7-9, the J call TRBJ1-2; D not resolved. V was clipped by 3 bases and J by 4 bases, with 15 bases between them. CDR3 size: 15 residues. Germline V gene lookup returns CDR1 SEHNR and CDR2 FQNEAQ (reference sequence). This chain's CDR3 is CASSLADSIGYGYTF. The CDR3 nucleotides read TGTGCCAGCAGCTTGGCGGACTCAATAGGCTATGGCTACACCTTC.

J is TRBJ2-2 and V is TRBV5-1; no clear D. CDR1 and CDR2 (germline): SGHRS, YFSETQ. The CDR3 has 12 amino acids. V shed 4 bases and J shed 8 bases, with 9 bases lying between them. CDR3: CASSRIGGELFF. CDR3 nucleotide sequence: TGCGCCAGCAGCCGGATCGGAGGGGAGCTGTTTTTT.

The CDR3 DNA follows: TGTGCCAGCAGTCGACAGGGCGGTGAGCAGTTCTTC. Translating it yields CASSRQGGEQFF. The chain joins TRBV2 to TRBJ2-1, with 7 bases aligning to TRBD1. CDR1 and CDR2 (germline): SNHLY, FYNNEI. The CDR3 runs to 12 residues. V shed 5 bases and J 9 bases; nucleotides not matched to a gene: 4.

The gene calls are TRBV6-4 and TRBJ1-2, with 8 positions matching TRBD1. Per the germline V gene, CDR1 is MRHNA and CDR2 is SNTAGT. This CDR3 region has 16 residues. V gave up 0 bases and J gave up 2 bases; unmatched junction bases: 5. CDR3 nucleotide sequence: TGTGCCAGCAGTGACTCTGCGACAGGGGAGAACTATGGCTACACCTTC. It encodes CASSDSATGENYGYTF.

The V gene is TRBV4-1, the J gene TRBJ2-3, with a tentative D call TRBD1 (6 bases). Germline assignment: CDR1 MGHRA and CDR2 YSYEKL. Trimming stripped 4 bases from V and 4 bases from J, with 24 bases between. The CDR3 loop spans 18 amino acids. This CDR3 is CASSPRMVQQGWADTQYF. The CDR3 DNA is TGCGCCAGCAGCCCGCGGATGGTGCAACAGGGATGGGCAGATACGCAGTATTTT.

The chain is built from TRBV29-1 and TRBJ2-5, with 7 bases lining up with TRBD1. Germline lookup yields CDR1 SQVTM and CDR2 ANQGSEA. V dropped 7 bases and J dropped 2; count of bases not matched to a gene: 7. The CDR3 is made up of 13 amino acids. The CDR3 is CSGGQLLQETQYF. CDR3 in DNA: TGCAGCGGGGGACAGCTACTTCAAGAGACCCAGTACTTC.